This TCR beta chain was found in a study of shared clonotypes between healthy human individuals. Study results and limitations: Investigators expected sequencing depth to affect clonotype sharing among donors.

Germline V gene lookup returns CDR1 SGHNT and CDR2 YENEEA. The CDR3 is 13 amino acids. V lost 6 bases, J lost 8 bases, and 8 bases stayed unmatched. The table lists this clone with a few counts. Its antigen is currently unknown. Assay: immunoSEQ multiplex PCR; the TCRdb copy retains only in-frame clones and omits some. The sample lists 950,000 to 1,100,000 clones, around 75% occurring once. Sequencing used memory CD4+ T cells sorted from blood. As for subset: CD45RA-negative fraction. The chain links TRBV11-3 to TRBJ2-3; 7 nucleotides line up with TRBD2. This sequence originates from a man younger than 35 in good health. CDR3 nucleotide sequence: TGTGCCAGCAGTCCCACCACGGGGGGTACGCAGTATTTT. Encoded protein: CASSPTTGGTQYF. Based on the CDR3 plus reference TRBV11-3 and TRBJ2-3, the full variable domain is EAGVVQSPRYKIIEKKQPVAFWCNPISGHNTLYWYLQNLGQGPELLIRYENEEAVDDSQLPKDRFSAERLKGVDSTLKIQPAELGDSAVYLCASSPTTGGTQYFGPGTRLTVL.